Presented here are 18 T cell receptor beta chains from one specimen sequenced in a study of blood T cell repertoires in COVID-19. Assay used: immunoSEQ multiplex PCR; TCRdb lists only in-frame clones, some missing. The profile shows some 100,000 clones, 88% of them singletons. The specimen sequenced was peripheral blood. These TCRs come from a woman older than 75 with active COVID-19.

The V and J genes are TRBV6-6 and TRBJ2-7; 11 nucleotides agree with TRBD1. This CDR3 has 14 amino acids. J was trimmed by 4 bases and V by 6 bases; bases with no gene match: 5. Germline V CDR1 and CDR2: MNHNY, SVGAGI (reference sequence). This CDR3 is CASRLGQGGYEQYF. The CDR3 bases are TGTGCCAGCAGGCTGGGACAGGGGGGTTACGAGCAGTACTTC.

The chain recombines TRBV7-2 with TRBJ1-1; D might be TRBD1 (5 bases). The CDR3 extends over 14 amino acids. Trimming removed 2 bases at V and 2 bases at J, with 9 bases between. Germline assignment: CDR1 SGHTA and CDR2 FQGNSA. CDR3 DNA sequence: TGTGCCAGCAGCTTAAGCAGGGTTAACACTGAAGCTTTCTTT. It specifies CASSLSRVNTEAFF.

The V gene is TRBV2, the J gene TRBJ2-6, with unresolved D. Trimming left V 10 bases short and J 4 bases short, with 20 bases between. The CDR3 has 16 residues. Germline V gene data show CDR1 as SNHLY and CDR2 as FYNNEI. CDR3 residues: CAKQPGAWRGANVLTF. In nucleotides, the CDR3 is TGTGCCAAGCAACCCGGTGCCTGGAGAGGGGCCAACGTCCTGACTTTC.

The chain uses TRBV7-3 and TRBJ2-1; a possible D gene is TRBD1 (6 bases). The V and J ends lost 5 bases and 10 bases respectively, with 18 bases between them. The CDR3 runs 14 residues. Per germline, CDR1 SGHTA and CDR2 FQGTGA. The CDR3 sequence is CASSPDLSRGEQFF. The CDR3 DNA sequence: TGTGCCAGCAGCCCGGACTTGAGTAGGGGGGAGCAGTTCTTC.

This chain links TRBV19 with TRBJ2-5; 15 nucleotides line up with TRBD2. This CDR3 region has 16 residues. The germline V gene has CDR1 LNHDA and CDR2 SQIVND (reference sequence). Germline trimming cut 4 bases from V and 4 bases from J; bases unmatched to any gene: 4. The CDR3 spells CASSRTSGRAAETQYF. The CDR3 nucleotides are TGTGCCAGTAGTAGGACTAGCGGGAGGGCCGCAGAGACCCAGTACTTC.

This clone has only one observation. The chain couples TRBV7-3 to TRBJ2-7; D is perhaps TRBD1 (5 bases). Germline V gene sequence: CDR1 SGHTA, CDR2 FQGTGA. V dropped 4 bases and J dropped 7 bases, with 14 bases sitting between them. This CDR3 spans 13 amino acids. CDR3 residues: CASSSGPFWEQYF. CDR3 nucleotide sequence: TGTGCCAGCAGCTCAGGGCCCTTTTGGGAGCAGTACTTC.

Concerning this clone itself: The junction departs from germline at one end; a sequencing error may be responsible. CDR3 protein: CASSLDTRGYGQYF. CDR3 bases: TGTGCCAGCAGCTTAGATACCAGGGGGTACGGGCAGTACTTC. This chain uses TRBV7-8 with TRBJ2-7; 7 nucleotides match TRBD1. In germline, CDR1 is SGHVS, CDR2 FQNEAQ. The CDR3 extends over 14 amino acids.

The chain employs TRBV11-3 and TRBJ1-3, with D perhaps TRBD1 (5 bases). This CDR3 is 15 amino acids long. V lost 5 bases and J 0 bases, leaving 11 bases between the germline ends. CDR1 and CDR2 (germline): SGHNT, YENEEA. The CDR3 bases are TGTGCCAGCAGCCCGGGGGGACTCTCTGGAAACACCATATATTTT. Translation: CASSPGGLSGNTIYF.

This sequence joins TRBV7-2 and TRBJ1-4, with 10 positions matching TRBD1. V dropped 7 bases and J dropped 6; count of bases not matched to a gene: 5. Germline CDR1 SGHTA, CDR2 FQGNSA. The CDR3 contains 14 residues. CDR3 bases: TGTGCCAGCACCGTGGACAGGGGGTATGAAAAACTGTTTTTT. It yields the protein CASTVDRGYEKLFF.

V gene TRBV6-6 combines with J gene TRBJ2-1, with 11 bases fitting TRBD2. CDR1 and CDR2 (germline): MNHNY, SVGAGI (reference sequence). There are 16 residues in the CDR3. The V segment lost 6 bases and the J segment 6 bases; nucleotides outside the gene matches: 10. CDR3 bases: TGTGCCAGCAGCCAAGCGACTAGCGGGAACTTCAATGAGCAGTTCTTC. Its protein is CASSQATSGNFNEQFF.

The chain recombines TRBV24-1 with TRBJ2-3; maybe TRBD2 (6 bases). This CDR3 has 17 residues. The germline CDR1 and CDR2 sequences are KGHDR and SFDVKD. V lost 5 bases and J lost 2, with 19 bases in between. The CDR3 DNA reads TGTGCCACCAGTGGAGCGGGCTTCCCCTACCACACAGATACGCAGTATTTT. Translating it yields CATSGAGFPYHTDTQYF.

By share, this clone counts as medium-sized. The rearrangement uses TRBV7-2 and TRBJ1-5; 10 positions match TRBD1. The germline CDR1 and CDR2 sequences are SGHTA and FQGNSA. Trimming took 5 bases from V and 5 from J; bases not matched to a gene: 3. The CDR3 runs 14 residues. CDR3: CASSRTGGDQPQHF. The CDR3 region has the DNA TGTGCCAGCAGCCGGACAGGGGGGGATCAGCCCCAGCATTTT.

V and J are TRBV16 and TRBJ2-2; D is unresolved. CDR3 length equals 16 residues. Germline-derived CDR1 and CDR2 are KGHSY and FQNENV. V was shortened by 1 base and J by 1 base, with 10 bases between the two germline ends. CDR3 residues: CASSQLSQKNTGELFF. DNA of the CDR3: TGTGCCAGCAGCCAATTATCCCAGAAGAACACCGGGGAGCTGTTTTTT.

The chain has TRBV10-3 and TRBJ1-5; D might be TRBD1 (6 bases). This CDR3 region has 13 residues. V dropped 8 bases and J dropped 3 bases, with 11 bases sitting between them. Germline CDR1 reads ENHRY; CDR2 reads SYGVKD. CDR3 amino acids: CAIRGGLNQPQHF. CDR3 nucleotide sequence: TGTGCCATCCGGGGGGGGCTCAATCAGCCCCAGCATTTT.

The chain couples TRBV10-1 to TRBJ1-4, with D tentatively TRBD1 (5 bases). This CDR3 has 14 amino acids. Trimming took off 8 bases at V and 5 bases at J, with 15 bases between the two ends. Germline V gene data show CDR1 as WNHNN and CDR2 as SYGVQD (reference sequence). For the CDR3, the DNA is TGCGCCAGCGCCTACCGACAGCGAAATGAAAAACTGTTTTTT. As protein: CASAYRQRNEKLFF.

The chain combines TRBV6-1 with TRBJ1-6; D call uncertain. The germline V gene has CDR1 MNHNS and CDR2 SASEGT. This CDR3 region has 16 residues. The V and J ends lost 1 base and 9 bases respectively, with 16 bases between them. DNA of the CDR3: TGTGCCAGCAGTGAAGGTCCGGCAGGTTCTTTTTCACCCCTCCACTTT. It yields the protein CASSEGPAGSFSPLHF.

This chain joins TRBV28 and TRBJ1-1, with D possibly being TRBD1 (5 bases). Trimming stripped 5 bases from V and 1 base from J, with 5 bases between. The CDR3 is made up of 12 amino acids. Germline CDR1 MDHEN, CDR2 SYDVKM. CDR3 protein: CASSDRNTEAFF. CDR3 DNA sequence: TGTGCCAGCAGTGACAGGAACACTGAAGCTTTCTTT.

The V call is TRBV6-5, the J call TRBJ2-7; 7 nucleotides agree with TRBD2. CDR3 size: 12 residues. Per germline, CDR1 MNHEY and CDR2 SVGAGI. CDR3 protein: CVSLGDYYEQYF. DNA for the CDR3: TGTGTCTCCCTGGGGGACTACTACGAGCAGTACTTC.